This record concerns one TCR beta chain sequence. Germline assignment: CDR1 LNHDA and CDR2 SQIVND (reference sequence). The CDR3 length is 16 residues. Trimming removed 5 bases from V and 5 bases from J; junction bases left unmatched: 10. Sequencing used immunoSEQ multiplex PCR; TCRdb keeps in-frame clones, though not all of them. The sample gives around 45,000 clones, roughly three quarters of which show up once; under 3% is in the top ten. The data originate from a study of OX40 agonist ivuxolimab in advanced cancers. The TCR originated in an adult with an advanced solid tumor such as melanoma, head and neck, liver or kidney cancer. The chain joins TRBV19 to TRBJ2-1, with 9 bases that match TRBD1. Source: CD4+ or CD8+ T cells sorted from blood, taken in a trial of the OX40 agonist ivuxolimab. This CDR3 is CASSGNAGQGDNEQFF. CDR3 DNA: TGTGCCAGTAGTGGCAACGCGGGACAGGGTGACAATGAGCAGTTCTTC.